This T cell receptor (beta chain) was sequenced during a study of blood T cell repertoires in COVID-19. Clones were read by immunoSEQ multiplex PCR, and TCRdb kept only the in-frame ones, dropping some. This repertoire shows under 75,000 clones, roughly 89% found once; its top ten account for about 13%. Germline trimming cut 4 bases from V and 1 base from J; bases unmatched to any gene: 3. Germline V gene sequence: CDR1 SGHRS, CDR2 YFSETQ. This CDR3 is 14 amino acids long. The receptor comes from a man in his fifties or sixties with active COVID-19. Sequencing used peripheral blood. This chain connects TRBV5-1 to TRBJ2-7, with TRBD1 matching over 9 bases. This CDR3 is CASSVGTGSYEQYF. DNA for the CDR3: TGCGCCAGCAGCGTAGGGACAGGGTCCTACGAGCAGTACTTC.